This T cell receptor beta chain was obtained from a study of response to subunit inactivated influenza vaccine. The germline CDR1 and CDR2 sequences are LGHDT and YNNKEL (reference sequence). The germline V and J ends were trimmed by 2 bases and 8 bases, with 10 bases remaining between them. CDR3 length: 13 residues. TCRdb used MiXCR to reprocess the RT-PCR reads, holding one entry per CDR3 protein. The data contain hundreds of thousands of distinct CDR3 sequences, approximately 7.1% of them seen just once; the ten biggest clones take up approximately 12%. At least ten counts were recorded for this clonotype.

The chain joins TRBV3-1 to TRBJ2-1; D gene ambiguous. The input for sequencing was PBMCs from blood, taken roughly 24 months after vaccination. The TCR was taken from a man aged 50 to 69 who received an inactivated influenza vaccine. The CDR3: CASSQKFVDEQFF. CDR3 DNA sequence: TGTGCCAGCAGCCAAAAATTCGTGGATGAGCAGTTCTTC.